This TCR beta chain emerged from a study of T cells after yellow fever vaccination (dated by TCRdb to the late 2010s). Regarding the research as a whole: The SMART-Seq v4 Ultra Low Input RNA kit was used to prepare libraries from fractions with low cell numbers. To follow T-cell clones before and after primary and booster YFV17D yellow fever vaccination, bulk TCR alpha and beta repertoires were sequenced over time. The cohort comprised two healthy male donors, one aged 18 to 30 and one aged 30 to 40 years. Blood samples were taken at several timepoints before and after primary and secondary immunization, and bulk PBMC replicates and cell subsets were isolated. What the work shows at the level of the full study, not this receptor alone: Because abundant contaminating clonotypes from the bulk population could be contained in FACS-sorted repertoires, computational filtering was required. The secondary T-cell response was weaker than the primary response but faster, peaking on day 5 instead of day 15. Because the study included only a couple of donors, the extent to which the findings can be generalized is limited. Most clones expanded after primary vaccination were re-detected after the booster (almost 98% of CD4 and around 88% of CD8), suggesting broad memory maintenance. A small share of clonotypes was detected in both CD4 and CD8 compartments, with the overlap likely arising from convergent recombination.

The sample's treatment or condition label, in plain terms: live attenuated yellow fever vaccine strain. At every blood-draw timepoint, two biological replicates of bulk PBMCs were collected. A standard Ficoll-Paque protocol was used to isolate PBMCs from peripheral blood. TriZol was used to extract RNA from bulk PBMCs, CD4 and CD8 fractions, and dextramer-positive and dextramer-negative fractions. The V and J ends are trimmed by 5 bases and 4 bases, leaving 20 bases between them. Spanning cysteine to phenylalanine, the CDR3 consists of 16 amino acids. Here the CDR3 DNA is all that survives: 48 bases in frame from base 1. In the germline V gene, CDR1 corresponds to SGHVS and CDR2 to FNYEAQ. Synthesis of TCR cDNA relied on 5'RACE template switching, a step that introduced a universal primer site along with unique molecular identifiers. Priming for cDNA synthesis came from both the TCR alpha and TCR beta constant segments. Library amplification used two PCR steps, and the second PCR step added sample barcodes and sequencing adapters. Sequencing of libraries was done on Illumina HiSeq 2500 (2x100 bp) or NovaSeq (2x150 bp). On the authors' methods: MIGEC handled demultiplexing of reads and collapsing into UMI consensus sequences, while MiXCR performed V(D)J alignment. Using edgeR on replicate PBMC samples, clonotypes were called vaccine-responding if FDR was below 0.01 and the log2 fold change was above 5 up to day 15. Each bulk clonotype received a CD4 or CD8 identity based on whether the sequenced CD4 or CD8 repertoire contained that clonotype at higher abundance. Clones were called with MiXCR by TCRdb after fastp trimmed the public reads at Q25, and only in-frame beta chains were retained. Each entry is one CDR3 protein sequence, shown with its most common DNA and genes. TCRdb, rather than the study authors, made the V and J calls. The sample contains 450,000 to 650,000 distinct CDR3 sequences, 20% to 25% of them found a single time. In total, the top ten clones hold about 16% of the sample.

With regard to this clonotype: No cognate antigen has been identified for it. One base away there is no much larger clone; base qualities are not given.

Sample: PBMCs, taken roughly 23 days after the first yellow fever vaccination. The receptor chain draws on TRBV7-6 and TRBJ1-1; possibly the D gene is TRBD1, per 5 matching bases. This sequence originates from a man aged 18 to 29 who received the YFV17D yellow fever vaccine. The CDR3 reads CASSPGRRTGSTEAFF. The base sequence is TGTGCCAGCAGCCCGGGGCGGCGTACGGGCTCCACTGAAGCTTTCTTT.